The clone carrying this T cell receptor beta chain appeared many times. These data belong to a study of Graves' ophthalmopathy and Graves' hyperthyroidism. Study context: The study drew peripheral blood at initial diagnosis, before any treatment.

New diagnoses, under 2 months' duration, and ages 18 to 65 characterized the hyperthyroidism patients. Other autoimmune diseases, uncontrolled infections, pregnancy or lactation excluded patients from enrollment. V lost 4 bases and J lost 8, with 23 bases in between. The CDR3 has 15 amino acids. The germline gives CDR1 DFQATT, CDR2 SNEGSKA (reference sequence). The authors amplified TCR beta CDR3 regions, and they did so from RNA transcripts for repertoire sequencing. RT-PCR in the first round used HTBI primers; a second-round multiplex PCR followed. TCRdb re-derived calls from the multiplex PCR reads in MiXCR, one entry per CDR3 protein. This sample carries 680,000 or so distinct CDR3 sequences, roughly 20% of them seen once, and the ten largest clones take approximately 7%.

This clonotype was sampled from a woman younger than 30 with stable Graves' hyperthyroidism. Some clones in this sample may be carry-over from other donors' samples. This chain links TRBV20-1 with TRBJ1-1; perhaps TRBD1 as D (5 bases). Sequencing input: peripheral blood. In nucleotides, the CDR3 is TGCAGTGCTACCCAACCGGGACTTGATGTTTCGGAAGCTTTCTTT. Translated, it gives CSATQPGLDVSEAFF.